Listed below are T cell receptor beta chains from one sample, sequenced in a study of shared clonotypes between healthy human individuals. Clones were sequenced by immunoSEQ multiplex PCR, and TCRdb holds only the in-frame ones, with some missing. The sample lists about 960,000 clones, 70% to 85% occurring once. The source material was memory CD4+ T cells sorted from blood. These receptors were obtained from a man aged 18-30 years in good health. Each CDR3 is given with its conserved first and last residue. The order of the fields is D gene, clone size, CDR3 length, V gene, J gene, CDR3 protein, CDR3 DNA. D genes are given only for firm matches. Clone size is not always given. Where it is, it says once, few, many or a class for expanded clones.

NA	NA	16	TRBV4-2	TRBJ2-1	CASSQDRRGSYNEQFF	TGTGCCAGCAGCCAAGATAGGAGGGGAAGCTACAATGAGCAGTTCTTC
NA	NA	16	TRBV27	TRBJ2-2	CASSSRLGITNGELFF	TGTGCCAGCAGTTCGCGTTTAGGCATTACTAATGGGGAGCTGTTTTTT
NA	NA	9	TRBV9	TRBJ1-1	CASSVRAFF	TGTGCCAGCAGCGTACGGGCTTTCTTT
NA	NA	15	TRBV14	TRBJ1-2	CASSPQQGGVDGYTF	TGTGCCAGCAGCCCCCAGCAAGGGGGAGTAGATGGCTACACCTTC
NA	NA	13	TRBV7-2	TRBJ1-2	CASSAGGHYGYTF	TGTGCCAGCAGTGCTGGCGGGCACTATGGCTACACCTTC
NA	NA	14	TRBV6-1	TRBJ2-5	CASSENSILETQYF	TGTGCCAGCAGTGAAAACAGTATACTAGAGACCCAGTACTTC
TRBD1	NA	15	TRBV14	TRBJ2-2	CASSQIGQGSGELFF	TGTGCCAGCAGCCAAATCGGACAGGGATCCGGGGAGCTGTTTTTT
TRBD2	NA	17	TRBV27	TRBJ2-1	CASSPRVIAGGGNEQFF	TGTGCCAGCAGCCCCCGGGTAATAGCGGGGGGCGGGAATGAGCAGTTCTTC
TRBD2	NA	14	TRBV6-1	TRBJ2-1	CASSSYGLANEQFF	TGTGCCAGCAGTTCCTACGGACTAGCCAATGAGCAGTTCTTC
NA	NA	14	TRBV11-3	TRBJ2-7	CASSLGDGPYEQYF	TGTGCCAGCAGCTTAGGGGACGGACCCTACGAGCAGTACTTC
NA	NA	15	TRBV9	TRBJ1-1	CASSVAAAGNTEAFF	TGTGCCAGCAGCGTAGCGGCGGCAGGGAACACTGAAGCTTTCTTT
NA	NA	15	TRBV19	TRBJ1-2	CASSIRAGANYGYTF	TGTGCCAGTAGTATCCGGGCAGGGGCTAACTATGGCTACACCTTC
NA	NA	19	TRBV7-9	TRBJ2-2	CASSFTGTQTRPDTGELFF	TGTGCCAGCAGCTTCACCGGGACCCAAACTAGGCCGGACACCGGGGAGCTGTTTTTT
TRBD1	NA	15	TRBV28	TRBJ2-1	CASSPGDRAYNEQFF	TGTGCCAGCAGTCCCGGGGACAGGGCGTACAATGAGCAGTTCTTC
TRBD2	few	14	TRBV29-1	TRBJ2-1	CSVRIAGSYNEQFF	TGCAGCGTTCGGATAGCGGGTTCCTACAATGAGCAGTTCTTC
TRBD1	once	15	TRBV5-1	TRBJ1-6	CASSYSGTGDSPLHF	TGCGCCAGCAGCTATTCCGGGACAGGGGATTCACCCCTCCACTTT